This T cell receptor beta chain originates from a study of blood T cells in healthy people across ages. Study outcomes and limitations: It was held that the diversity estimates obtained from one million T cells were underestimates.

A sample-barcoded 5' primer and a J-beta primer mix were used in a second PCR of roughly 7 to 12 cycles. Using its own MiXCR run on the 5' RACE reads, TCRdb lists one record per CDR3 protein. The sample carries about 670,000 distinct CDR3 sequences, around 43% recorded once. This clonotype has just a few counts. Its antigen is unidentified. CDR1 is SGHTA and CDR2 is FQGNSA in the germline V gene. Trimming took 3 bases from V and 8 from J; bases not matched to a gene: 4. The CDR3 length is 14 residues. The TCR comes from a man older than 75 in good health. The sample comprised blood. The V call is TRBV7-2, the J call TRBJ2-1; 10 bases line up with TRBD2. The CDR3 protein is CASSLSSGGDEQFF. The CDR3 coding sequence is TGTGCCAGCAGCTTGTCTAGCGGGGGCGATGAGCAGTTCTTC.